This T cell receptor (beta chain) is from a study of cytomegalovirus exposure and HLA in healthy donors. Study outcomes and limitations: Later analysis identified about 17,000 TCR beta sequences associated with HLA alleles, using a false discovery rate threshold of 0.05. With further analysis later on, most CMV-associated TCR beta chains appeared HLA-restricted.

Primers included in the PCR were 60 Vbeta and 13 Jbeta primers. Profiling relied on immunoSEQ multiplex PCR, and the TCRdb table lists in-frame clones only, not all of them. Of 150,000 or so clones in the sample, 73% were seen once. This clone has more than one count but fewer than ten. Antigen unknown. Germline V lookup: CDR1 ENHRY, CDR2 SYGVKD. The CDR3 is 17 amino acids. With 0 bases clipped from V and 3 bases from J, the junction kept 8 bases outside the gene matches. The gene calls are TRBV10-3 and TRBJ1-5; 7 nucleotides align to TRBD1. This TCR was recovered from a woman younger than 35 in good health and CMV-seronegative. What was sequenced was PBMCs. This chain's CDR3 is CAISESGGGGFNQPQHF. CDR3 nucleotide sequence: TGTGCCATCAGTGAGTCCGGAGGAGGGGGCTTCAATCAGCCCCAGCATTTT.